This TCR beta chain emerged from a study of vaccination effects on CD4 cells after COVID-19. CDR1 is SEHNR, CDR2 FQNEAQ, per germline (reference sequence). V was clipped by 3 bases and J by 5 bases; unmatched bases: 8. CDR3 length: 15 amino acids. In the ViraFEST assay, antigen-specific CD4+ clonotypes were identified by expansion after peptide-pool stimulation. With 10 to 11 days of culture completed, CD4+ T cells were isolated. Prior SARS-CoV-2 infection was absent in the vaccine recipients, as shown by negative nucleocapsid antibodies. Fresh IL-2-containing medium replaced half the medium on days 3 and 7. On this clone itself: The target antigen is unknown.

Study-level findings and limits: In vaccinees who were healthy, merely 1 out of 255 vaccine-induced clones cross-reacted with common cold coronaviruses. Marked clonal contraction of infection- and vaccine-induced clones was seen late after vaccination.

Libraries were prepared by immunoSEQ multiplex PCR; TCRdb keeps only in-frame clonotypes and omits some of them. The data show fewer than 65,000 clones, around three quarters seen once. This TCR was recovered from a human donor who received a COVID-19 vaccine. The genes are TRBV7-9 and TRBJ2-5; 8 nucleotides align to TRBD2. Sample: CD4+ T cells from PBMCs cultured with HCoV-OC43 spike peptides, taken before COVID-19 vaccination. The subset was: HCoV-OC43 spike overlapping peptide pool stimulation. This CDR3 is CASSFSGAARETQYF. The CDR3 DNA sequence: TGTGCCAGCAGCTTTAGCGGGGCCGCGCGCGAGACCCAGTACTTC.